These 27 T cell receptor beta chains were sequenced from one sample in a study of T cell responses to AZD1222 COVID-19 vaccine. Clones were sequenced by immunoSEQ multiplex PCR, and TCRdb holds only the in-frame ones, with some missing. The table lists around 130,000 clones, 70% to 90% of them singletons. The starting material was peripheral blood, obtained 28 days after the second AZD1222 dose. The source is an adult who received the AZD1222 COVID-19 vaccine.

The CDR3 reads CASRSLATTDTQYF. CDR3 sequence (DNA): TGTGCCAGCAGGTCACTAGCGACCACAGATACGCAGTATTTT. The chain couples TRBV3-1 (or the pseudogene TRBV3-2) to TRBJ2-3, with 7 bases fitting TRBD2. Per germline, CDR1 LGHDT and CDR2 YNNKEL (reference sequence). The CDR3 spans 14 residues. The V gene end was trimmed by 6 bases and the J gene end by 2 bases; junction bases not matched to a gene: 5.

The chain carries TRBV6-5 and TRBJ2-1; 14 bases map to TRBD2. V dropped 7 bases and J dropped 6; count of bases not matched to a gene: 5. The length of the CDR3 is 15 residues. Germline-derived CDR1 and CDR2 are MNHEY and SVGAGI. DNA for the CDR3: TGTGCCAGCACCGGGACTAGCGGGAGAGCCAATGAGCAGTTCTTC. This sequence encodes CASTGTSGRANEQFF.

The CDR3 protein is CASSRHRYEQYF. The CDR3 bases are TGTGCCAGCAGCCGGCACCGCTACGAGCAGTACTTC. The J gene is TRBJ2-7, the V gene TRBV11-1; D is unclear. Trimming removed 5 bases from V and 3 bases from J, with 8 bases in between. The V gene's germline CDR1 is SGHAT and CDR2 FQDESV (reference sequence). CDR3 size: 12 residues.

This chain uses TRBV20-1 with TRBJ1-4; 7 nucleotides line up with TRBD1. CDR3 length: 15 residues. The V segment lost 3 bases and the J segment 0 bases; nucleotides outside the gene matches: 4. Per the germline V gene, CDR1 is DFQATT and CDR2 is SNEGSKA (reference sequence). The CDR3 nucleotides are TGCAGTGCTAGTTGGACAGGATCAACTAATGAAAAACTGTTTTTT. Amino acids: CSASWTGSTNEKLFF.

The V and J genes are TRBV27 and TRBJ1-6; D ambiguous. The CDR3 runs to 15 residues. Germline V gene lookup returns CDR1 MNHEY and CDR2 SMNVEV (reference sequence). Trimming shortened V by 3 bases and J by 1 base, and 7 bases separated the two germline ends. CDR3 residues: CASSLSWSYNSPLHF. Here the CDR3 DNA reads TGTGCCAGCAGTTTGTCTTGGTCCTATAATTCACCCCTCCACTTT.

This sequence joins TRBV4-1 and TRBJ2-7, with 8 bases lining up with TRBD1. V shed 0 bases and J 1 base; nucleotides not matched to a gene: 2. CDR1 and CDR2 (germline): MGHRA, YSYEKL. CDR3 length equals 15 residues. CDR3 residues: CASSQEGTGSYEQYF. The CDR3 DNA reads as TGCGCCAGCAGCCAAGAAGGGACAGGTTCCTACGAGCAGTACTTC.

The chain joins TRBV6-6 to TRBJ2-7, with 9 bases that match TRBD1. CDR1 and CDR2 (germline): MNHNY, SVGAGI (reference sequence). V lost 5 bases to trimming and J lost 1 base; unmatched junction nucleotides: 6. There are 15 residues in the CDR3. This chain's CDR3 is CASSPSGTGSYEQYF. Here the CDR3 DNA reads TGTGCCAGCAGTCCATCCGGGACAGGGTCCTACGAGCAGTACTTC.

This rearrangement joins TRBV2 to TRBJ1-2; D uncertain. V lost 7 bases to trimming and J lost 6 bases, with 9 bases between them. CDR1 SNHLY and CDR2 FYNNEI come from the germline V gene. CDR3 length equals 11 residues. As DNA, the CDR3 is TGTGCCAGCACCTTTTACAATGGCTACACCTTC. It is translated as CASTFYNGYTF. Full variable domain (missing parts from reference TRBV2 and TRBJ1-2): EPEVTQTPSHQVTQMGQEVILRCVPISNHLYFYWYRQILGQKVEFLVSFYNNEISEKSEIFDDQFSVERPDGSNFTLKIRSTKLEDSAMYFCASTFYNGYTFGSGTRLTVV.

This rearrangement joins TRBV7-3 to TRBJ2-1, with 7 bases aligning to TRBD2. Germline CDR1 reads SGHTA; CDR2 reads FQGTGA. The CDR3 consists of 15 residues. V shed 5 bases, J shed 2 bases, and the junction held 6 bases outside the gene matches. The CDR3 reads CASSRRLAPYNEQFF. In nucleotides, the CDR3 is TGTGCCAGCAGCCGTCGACTAGCCCCCTACAATGAGCAGTTCTTC.

CDR3: CASSSNNYNSPLHF. CDR3 nucleotides: TGTGCCAGCAGTTCAAACAACTATAATTCACCCCTCCACTTT. The rearrangement links TRBV6-5 to TRBJ1-6; D not certain. The V end lost 4 bases, the J end lost 3 bases, and 7 bases lay between the germline ends. The CDR3 is made up of 14 amino acids. Germline CDR1 and CDR2: MNHEY and SVGAGI.

The chain couples TRBV7-8 to TRBJ1-1; D is ambiguous. The CDR3 is 13 amino acids. Germline V lookup: CDR1 SGHVS, CDR2 FQNEAQ. The V gene lost 1 base and the J gene lost 3 bases, with 6 bases spanning the gap. CDR3 sequence reads: CASSLGVHTEAFF. CDR3 sequence (DNA): TGTGCCAGCAGCTTAGGGGTGCACACTGAAGCTTTCTTT.

The V gene is TRBV7-9, the J gene TRBJ1-1; the D is unclear. V shed 3 bases and J shed 1 base, with 9 bases lying between them. Per germline, CDR1 SEHNR and CDR2 FQNEAQ (reference sequence). CDR3 length equals 14 residues. The CDR3 spells CASSFDNSNTEAFF. CDR3 sequence (DNA): TGTGCCAGCAGCTTTGACAACTCGAACACTGAAGCTTTCTTT.

Only one count was recorded for this clone. The chain employs TRBV28 and TRBJ1-2; D is possibly TRBD1 (6 bases). V lost 2 bases, J lost 4 bases, and 11 bases lay in between. In germline, CDR1 is MDHEN, CDR2 SYDVKM. CDR3 size: 14 residues. The CDR3 here is CASSLQGRGYGYTF. For the CDR3, the DNA is TGTGCCAGCAGTTTACAGGGGCGCGGCTATGGCTACACCTTC.

V gene TRBV4-2 combines with J gene TRBJ2-7; possible D gene TRBD2, 7 bases. V dropped 0 bases and J dropped 2 bases, with 20 bases sitting between them. This CDR3 spans 18 amino acids. Germline CDR1 reads LGHNA; CDR2 reads YNFKEQ. The DNA for the CDR3 is TGTGCCAGCAGCCAAGATCAGTCCGGGGGGCTTCTTGCCTACGAGCAGTACTTC. Its protein is CASSQDQSGGLLAYEQYF.

The chain combines TRBV6-6 with TRBJ2-1, with D tentatively TRBD2 (5 bases). This CDR3 is built from 15 residues. In germline, CDR1 is MNHNY, CDR2 SVGAGI (reference sequence). The ends were cut back, 6 bases at V and 0 bases at J, with 12 bases in the middle. The CDR3 DNA is TGTGCCAGCAGCCCCGAGGGTAGCTCCTACAATGAGCAGTTCTTC. The encoded protein is CASSPEGSSYNEQFF.

The chain combines TRBV11-3 with TRBJ1-4, with 9 bases identical to TRBD1. The CDR3 has 15 residues. V gave up 0 bases and J gave up 8 bases; unmatched junction bases: 4. From germline, CDR1 is SGHNT and CDR2 YENEEA. CDR3 coding DNA: TGTGCCAGCAGCTTAGACGGGACAGGGAACGAAAAACTGTTTTTT. This gives the protein CASSLDGTGNEKLFF.

The CDR3: CASSLGGREAFF. The CDR3 DNA follows: TGTGCCAGCAGCTTAGGCGGCAGAGAAGCTTTCTTT. The V call is TRBV5-4, the J call TRBJ1-1, with D hard to call. The germline gives CDR1 SGHNT, CDR2 YYREEE (reference sequence). The CDR3 is 12 residues long. Trimming stripped 2 bases from V and 8 bases from J, with 10 bases between.

The chain joins TRBV24-1 to TRBJ2-1; the match to TRBD2 covers 7 bases. The germline V gene encodes CDR1 KGHDR and CDR2 SFDVKD. Germline trimming cut 2 bases from V and 5 bases from J; bases unmatched to any gene: 5. The CDR3 totals 15 residues. The CDR3 reads CATSDSKRGDNEQFF. The CDR3 DNA reads as TGTGCCACCAGTGATTCTAAGCGGGGCGACAATGAGCAGTTCTTC.

The chain employs TRBV4-2 and TRBJ1-5; the D gene is possibly TRBD1 (5 bases). V was pared by 1 base and J by 5 bases, with 9 bases between. The CDR3 runs 14 residues. Germline CDR1 is LGHNA and CDR2 is YNFKEQ. CDR3 sequence: CASSQGKGDQPQHF. The CDR3 nucleotides read TGTGCCAGCAGCCAAGGTAAAGGGGATCAGCCCCAGCATTTT.

This clone was counted between two and nine times. V gene TRBV5-1 combines with J gene TRBJ1-6; no clear D. Germline CDR1 SGHRS, CDR2 YFSETQ. V was pared by 0 bases and J by 10 bases, with 14 bases between. The CDR3 has 15 residues. CDR3 nucleotide sequence: TGCGCCAGCAGCTTGGGGGCCGTTCTGCAATCACCCCTCCACTTT. This translates into CASSLGAVLQSPLHF. Supplemented by reference TRBV5-1 and TRBJ1-6, the full variable domain reads KAGVTQTPRYLIKTRGQQVTLSCSPISGHRSVSWYQQTPGQGLQFLFEYFSETQRNKGNFPGRFSGRQFSNSRSEMNVSTLELGDSALYLCASSLGAVLQSPLHFGNGTRLTVT.

The chain has TRBV4-3 and TRBJ1-1; 7 bases fit TRBD1. This CDR3 comprises 17 residues. The V gene end was trimmed by 1 base and the J gene end by 0 bases; junction bases not matched to a gene: 8. Germline CDR1 reads LGHNA; CDR2 reads YSLEER. The CDR3 nucleotides read TGCGCCAGCAGCCAAGGCAGGGGGTGGGGCATGAACACTGAAGCTTTCTTT. It specifies CASSQGRGWGMNTEAFF.

CDR3 region: CASSKDKPGWGSPLHF. CDR3 in DNA: TGTGCCAGCAGTAAAGACAAACCGGGATGGGGTTCACCCCTCCACTTT. The J gene is TRBJ1-6, the V gene TRBV2; no definite D call. This CDR3 contains 16 residues. Germline loops: CDR1 SNHLY, CDR2 FYNNEI. V shed 5 bases and J shed 9 bases, with 20 bases lying between them.

The V and J genes are TRBV7-2 and TRBJ2-5, with 8 bases fitting TRBD2. The germline V gene encodes CDR1 SGHTA and CDR2 FQGNSA. J was trimmed by 5 bases and V by 1 base; bases with no gene match: 6. The CDR3 spans 15 residues. Here the CDR3 reads CASSLEAGALETQYF. CDR3 sequence (DNA): TGTGCCAGCAGCTTAGAAGCGGGAGCTTTGGAGACCCAGTACTTC.

The chain employs TRBV19 and TRBJ2-7; 10 positions match TRBD2. CDR3 length equals 15 residues. V gave up 5 bases and J gave up 4 bases; unmatched junction bases: 8. Germline CDR1 is LNHDA and CDR2 is SQIVND (reference sequence). The DNA of the CDR3 is TGTGCCAGTAGTTGGACTAGCGGCTCCTTTTACGAGCAGTACTTC. Translation gives CASSWTSGSFYEQYF.

The chain is built from TRBV28 and TRBJ2-7; D is uncertain. The germline gives CDR1 MDHEN, CDR2 SYDVKM. This CDR3 has 13 residues. The V end lost 5 bases, the J end lost 2 bases, and 10 bases lay between the germline ends. CDR3 DNA: TGTGCCAGCAGTATAGACGGAACCTACGAGCAGTACTTC. This translates into CASSIDGTYEQYF.

The genes are TRBV7-2 and TRBJ1-4; maybe TRBD1 (6 bases). V lost 5 bases, J lost 3 bases, and 13 bases lay in between. Germline V gives CDR1 SGHTA, CDR2 FQGNSA. CDR3 length equals 15 residues. The CDR3 region has the DNA TGTGCCAGCAGCGCATACAGGGTTTCTAATGAAAAACTGTTTTTT. Protein: CASSAYRVSNEKLFF. Combining the CDR3 with reference TRBV7-2 and TRBJ1-4 gives the whole variable domain GAGVSQSPSNKVTEKGKDVELRCDPISGHTALYWYRQSLGQGLEFLIYFQGNSAPDKSGLPSDRFSAERTGGSVSTLTIQRTQQEDSAVYLCASSAYRVSNEKLFFGSGTQLSVL.

The chain combines TRBV7-8 with TRBJ2-1; perhaps D is TRBD1 or TRBD2 (5 bases each). The CDR3 covers 16 residues. Between the trimmed V and J ends, which lost 4 bases and 7 bases, there was a span of 20 bases. Per the germline V gene, CDR1 is SGHVS and CDR2 is FQNEAQ. The CDR3 loop is CASSSRIGTVGNEQFF. CDR3 bases: TGTGCCAGCAGCTCCAGGATTGGGACGGTGGGGAATGAGCAGTTCTTC. Supplemented by reference TRBV7-8 and TRBJ2-1, the full variable domain reads GAGVSQSPRYKVAKRGQDVALRCDPISGHVSLFWYQQALGQGPEFLTYFQNEAQLDKSGLPSDRFFAERPEGSVSTLKIQRTQQEDSAVYLCASSSRIGTVGNEQFFGPGTRLTVL.